The clone carrying this TCR beta chain occurred many times. This record comes from a study of T cells in Graves' hyperthyroidism and ophthalmopathy. Researchers amplified the TCR beta CDR3 regions from RNA transcripts. Initially, a first-round RT-PCR of the TCR CDR3 employed the HTBI primer set. TCRdb redid the calling of the multiplex PCR reads with MiXCR, one entry per CDR3 protein. The profile shows over 400,000 distinct CDR3 sequences, approximately 23% of them singletons. Material for sequencing was blood. The sequence derives from a woman in her sixties or seventies with Graves' ophthalmopathy.

This chain's CDR3 is CASSPTGGYQETQYF. DNA of the CDR3: TGTGCCAGCAGCCCCACCGGGGGCTATCAAGAGACCCAGTACTTC. The chain is built from TRBV7-3 and TRBJ2-5; D tentatively fits TRBD1 or TRBD2 (6 bases each). The CDR3 consists of 15 residues. The V gene's germline CDR1 is SGHTA and CDR2 FQGTGA. Trimming stripped 5 bases from V and 2 bases from J, with 15 bases between.